Reported below is one T cell receptor (beta chain). The data were taken from a study of CD8 T cells in Susac syndrome. Those who served as multiple sclerosis controls were treatment-naive patients with stable or active relapsing-remitting disease. FACS enriched CD8+ TEMRA cells, while bulk CD8+ and CD4+ were negatively isolated. The RNA, 0.5 to 1 ug, was put through reverse transcription using random hexamers. Amplification of the TCR beta CDR3 was carried out by immunoSEQ multiplex PCR, which spanned a total of 54 Vbeta and 13 Jbeta segments. MiXCR, applied by TCRdb to the immunoSEQ multiplex PCR reads, yields one record per CDR3 protein. The sample records 150,000 to 200,000 distinct CDR3 sequences, roughly 95% being singletons. CDR1 SGHTA and CDR2 FQGNSA come from the germline V gene. Trimming removed 5 bases from V and 2 bases from J, with 10 bases in between. The CDR3 runs 13 residues.

This receptor was obtained from a human donor with multiple sclerosis. Sample: CD4+ T cells from PBMCs. This chain connects TRBV7-2 to TRBJ2-7; D may match TRBD1 or TRBD2 (5 bases each). The CDR3 DNA reads as TGTGCCAGCAGCAGGGGACCGCCCTACGAGCAGTACTTC. Protein: CASSRGPPYEQYF.